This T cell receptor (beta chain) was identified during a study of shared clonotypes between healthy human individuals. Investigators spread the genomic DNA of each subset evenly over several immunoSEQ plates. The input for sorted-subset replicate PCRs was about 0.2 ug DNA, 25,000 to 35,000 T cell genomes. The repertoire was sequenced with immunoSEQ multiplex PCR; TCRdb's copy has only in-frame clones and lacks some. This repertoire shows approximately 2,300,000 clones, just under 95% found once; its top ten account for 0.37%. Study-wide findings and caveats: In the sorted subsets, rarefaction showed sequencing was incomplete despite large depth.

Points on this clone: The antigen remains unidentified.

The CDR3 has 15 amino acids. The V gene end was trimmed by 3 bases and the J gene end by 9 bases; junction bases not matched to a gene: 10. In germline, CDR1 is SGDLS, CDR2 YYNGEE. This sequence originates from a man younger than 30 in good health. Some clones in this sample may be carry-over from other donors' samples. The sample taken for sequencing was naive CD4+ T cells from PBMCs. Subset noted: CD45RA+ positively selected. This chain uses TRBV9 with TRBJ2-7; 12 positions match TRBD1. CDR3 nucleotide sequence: TGTGCCAGCAGCGGACCCATGGGACAGGGGGCGCGGCAGTACTTC. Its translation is CASSGPMGQGARQYF.